Presented here are 7 T cell receptor beta chains from one specimen sequenced in a study of T cell changes during pregnancy in multiple sclerosis (dated by TCRdb to the late 2010s). To prepare the library, the immunoSEQ multiplex PCR assay was applied. The clones in this table, taken by TCRdb from immuneACCESS, are in-frame only. Not every clone is retained; where verified, under half of the shortfall comes from an unresolved V gene, and the cause of the rest is unknown. This sample gives roughly 30,000 clones in total; 89% of them show up just once. The top ten constitute roughly 5.1% of the sample. This sample comprised CD8+ T cells from peripheral blood mononuclear cells, obtained in the first trimester of pregnancy. Every receptor here comes from a female donor with multiple sclerosis, enrolled in a pregnancy study.

This sequence joins TRBV5-4 and TRBJ2-7; the D is unclear. Looked up from germline, CDR1 is SGHNT and CDR2 is YYREEE (reference sequence). The ends were cut back, 0 bases at V and 7 bases at J, with 14 bases in the middle. The CDR3 has 14 residues. The DNA for the CDR3 is TGTGCCAGCAGCTTGGGGAGCGATCCGCTAGAGCAGTACTTC. It encodes CASSLGSDPLEQYF.

This clone was recorded once. J is TRBJ1-5 and V is TRBV21-1; the DNA was not compared with TRBD1, the D call given in the table. TRBV21-1 is assigned pseudogene status. The length of the CDR3 is 17 residues. The CDR3 coding sequence is TGTGCCAGCAGCTTTCAGGACAGGGGAAGAATCAATCAGCCCCAGCATTTT. Its protein is CASSFQDRGRINQPQHF.

The chain is built from TRBV9 and TRBJ1-1; 8 positions agree with TRBD1. The ends lost 4 bases at V and 5 bases at J; junction bases unmatched: 16. Germline V gene lookup returns CDR1 SGDLS and CDR2 YYNGEE. The CDR3 consists of 17 residues. The DNA of the CDR3 is TGTGCCAGCAGCCGAGAGACAGGGGCCCTACCGGGAACTGAAGCTTTCTTT. This sequence encodes CASSRETGALPGTEAFF.

The rearrangement uses TRBV5-1 and TRBJ2-1; TRBD2 matches at 7 bases. CDR3 length equals 14 residues. Germline CDR1 SGHRS, CDR2 YFSETQ. Losses at the gene ends were 2 bases for V and 1 base for J; bases not matched to a gene: 0. CDR3 coding DNA: TGCGCCAGCAGCTTCGGGGGGTCCTACAATGAGCAGTTCTTC. Protein: CASSFGGSYNEQFF. Full variable domain (rest looked up from reference TRBV5-1 and TRBJ2-1): KAGVTQTPRYLIKTRGQQVTLSCSPISGHRSVSWYQQTPGQGLQFLFEYFSETQRNKGNFPGRFSGRQFSNSRSEMNVSTLELGDSALYLCASSFGGSYNEQFFGPGTRLTVL.

The chain is built from TRBV10-3 and TRBJ1-1; TRBD1 agrees at 9 bases. With 7 bases clipped from V and 1 base from J, the junction kept 10 bases outside the gene matches. CDR3 length: 16 amino acids. The germline CDR1 and CDR2 sequences are ENHRY and SYGVKD. CDR3 nucleotides: TGTGCCATCACCCAGGACAGGGGATCGGCGAACACTGAAGCTTTCTTT. It translates to CAITQDRGSANTEAFF.

This chain uses TRBV27 with TRBJ2-7, with a tentative D call TRBD1 (5 bases). This CDR3 region has 15 residues. With 1 base removed from V and 2 bases from J, the gap between germline ends came to 12 bases. Germline CDR1 reads MNHEY; CDR2 reads SMNVEV (reference sequence). The DNA for the CDR3 is TGTGCCAGCAGTTTATACTGGACACCGGCCTACGAGCAGTACTTC. It specifies CASSLYWTPAYEQYF.

CDR3 nucleotide sequence: TGCAGTGCTAGTTATAACTATGGCTACACCTTC. Translating gives CSASYNYGYTF. This chain uses TRBV20-1 with TRBJ1-2; no definite D call. The CDR3 totals 11 residues. Germline V CDR1 and CDR2: DFQATT, SNEGSKA (reference sequence). Trimming pared 3 bases from V and 1 base from J, leaving 3 bases between.